This T cell receptor beta chain was sequenced during a study of cytomegalovirus exposure and HLA in healthy donors. Overall study findings and caveats: TCR beta sequences numbering about 17,000 were associated with HLA alleles at 0.05 false discovery rate in a later analysis. There were 164 TCR beta chains listed as cytomegalovirus-associated. One cluster of highly shared sequence variants probably arose as a sequencing artifact. The later analysis indicated that the majority of CMV-associated TCR beta chains appeared HLA-restricted.

Both 60 Vbeta primers and 13 Jbeta primers went into the PCR. TCRdb's copy holds only in-frame clones and misses some; the assay was immunoSEQ multiplex PCR. The sample contains 150,000 to 250,000 clones, around 79% of which appear only once. Trimming stripped 2 bases from V and 2 bases from J, with 17 bases between. Germline CDR1 reads SGHKS; CDR2 reads YYEKEE (reference sequence). The CDR3 contains 16 residues. This clone has more than one count but fewer than ten. Its antigen is not identified. This receptor was taken from a woman aged 30 to 39 in good health and CMV-seropositive. Sequencing was carried out using PBMCs. The V and J genes are TRBV5-5 and TRBJ2-7; possible D gene TRBD1, 8 bases. The CDR3 DNA sequence: TGTGCCAGCAGCTTACTCTCACAGGGGGGGGCCTACGAGCAGTACTTC. Translated, it gives CASSLLSQGGAYEQYF.